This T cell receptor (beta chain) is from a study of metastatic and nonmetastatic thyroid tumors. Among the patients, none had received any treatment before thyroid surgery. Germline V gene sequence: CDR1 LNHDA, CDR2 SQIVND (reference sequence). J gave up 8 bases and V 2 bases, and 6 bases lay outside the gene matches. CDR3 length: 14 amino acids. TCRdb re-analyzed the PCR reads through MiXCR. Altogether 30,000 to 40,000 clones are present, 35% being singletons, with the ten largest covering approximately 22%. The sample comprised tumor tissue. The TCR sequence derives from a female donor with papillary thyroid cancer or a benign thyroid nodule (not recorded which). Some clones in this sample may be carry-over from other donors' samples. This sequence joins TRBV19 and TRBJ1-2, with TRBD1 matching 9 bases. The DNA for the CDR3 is TGTGCCAGTAGTATACCGACAGGGGGAGTCGGCTACACCTTC. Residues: CASSIPTGGVGYTF.